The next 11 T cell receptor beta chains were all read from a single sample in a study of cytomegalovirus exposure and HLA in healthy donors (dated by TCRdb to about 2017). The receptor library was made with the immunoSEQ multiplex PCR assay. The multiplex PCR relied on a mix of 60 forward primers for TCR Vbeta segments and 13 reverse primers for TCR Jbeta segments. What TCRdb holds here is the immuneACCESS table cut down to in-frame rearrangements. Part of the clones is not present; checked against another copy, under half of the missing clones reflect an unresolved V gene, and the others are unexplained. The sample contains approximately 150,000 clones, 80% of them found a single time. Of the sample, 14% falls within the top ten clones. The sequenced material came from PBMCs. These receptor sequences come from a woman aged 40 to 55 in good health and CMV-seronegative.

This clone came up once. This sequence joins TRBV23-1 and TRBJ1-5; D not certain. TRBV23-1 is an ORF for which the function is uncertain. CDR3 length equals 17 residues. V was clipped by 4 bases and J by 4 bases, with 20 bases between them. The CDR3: CASSPSPGVGRNQPQHF. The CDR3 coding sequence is TGCGCCAGCAGTCCCTCGCCCGGGGTGGGTCGGAATCAGCCCCAGCATTTT.

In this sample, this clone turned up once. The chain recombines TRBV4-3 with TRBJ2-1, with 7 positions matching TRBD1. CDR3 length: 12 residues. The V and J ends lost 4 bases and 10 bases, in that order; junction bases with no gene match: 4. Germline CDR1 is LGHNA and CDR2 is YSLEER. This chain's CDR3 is CASSRGTVEQFF. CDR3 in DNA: TGCGCCAGCAGCCGGGGGACAGTAGAGCAGTTCTTC.

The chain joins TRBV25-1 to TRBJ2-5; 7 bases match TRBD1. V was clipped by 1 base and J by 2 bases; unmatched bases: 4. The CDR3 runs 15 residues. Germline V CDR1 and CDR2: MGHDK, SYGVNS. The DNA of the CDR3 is TGTGCCAGCAGTGAATCAAGGGGACAGCAAGAGACCCAGTACTTC. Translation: CASSESRGQQETQYF.

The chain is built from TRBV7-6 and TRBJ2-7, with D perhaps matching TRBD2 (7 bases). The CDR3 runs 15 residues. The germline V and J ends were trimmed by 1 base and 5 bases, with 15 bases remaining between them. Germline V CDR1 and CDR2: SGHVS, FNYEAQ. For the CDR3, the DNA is TGTGCCAGCAGCTTAGTAGGGGGGAGGGCGAACGAGCAGTACTTC. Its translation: CASSLVGGRANEQYF.

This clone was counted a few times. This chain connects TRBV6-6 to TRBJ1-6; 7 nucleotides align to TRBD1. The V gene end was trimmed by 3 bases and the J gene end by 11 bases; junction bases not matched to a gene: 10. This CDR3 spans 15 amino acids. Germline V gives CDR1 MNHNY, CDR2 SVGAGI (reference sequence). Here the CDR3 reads CASSYRGQGEAPLHF. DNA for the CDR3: TGTGCCAGCAGTTATAGGGGGCAGGGTGAGGCACCCCTCCACTTT.

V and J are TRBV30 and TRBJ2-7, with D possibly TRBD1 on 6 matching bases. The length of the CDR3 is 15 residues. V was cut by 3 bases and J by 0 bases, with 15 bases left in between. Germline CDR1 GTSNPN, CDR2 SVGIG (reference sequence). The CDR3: CAWSAGRGSSYEQYF. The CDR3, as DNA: TGTGCCTGGAGCGCAGGCAGGGGCAGCTCCTACGAGCAGTACTTC.

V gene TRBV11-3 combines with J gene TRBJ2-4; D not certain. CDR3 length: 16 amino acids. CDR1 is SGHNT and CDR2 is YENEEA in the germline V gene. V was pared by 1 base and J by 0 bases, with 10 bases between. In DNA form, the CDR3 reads TGTGCCAGCAGCTTAGGAGCGTCCCTAGCCAAAAACATTCAGTACTTC. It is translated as CASSLGASLAKNIQYF.

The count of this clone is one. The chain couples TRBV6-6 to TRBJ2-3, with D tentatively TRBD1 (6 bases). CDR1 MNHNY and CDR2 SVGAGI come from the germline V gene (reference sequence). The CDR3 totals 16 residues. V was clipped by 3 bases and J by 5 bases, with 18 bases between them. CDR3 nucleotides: TGTGCCAGCAGTTATGGGTTGTTGGGGGCGGAAGATACGCAGTATTTT. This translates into CASSYGLLGAEDTQYF.

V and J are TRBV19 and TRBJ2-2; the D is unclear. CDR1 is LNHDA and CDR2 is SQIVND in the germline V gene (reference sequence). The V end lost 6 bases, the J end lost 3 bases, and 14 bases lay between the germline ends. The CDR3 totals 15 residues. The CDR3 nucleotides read TGTGCCAGTAGGCTTACAATAATGGACACCGGGGAGCTGTTTTTT. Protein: CASRLTIMDTGELFF.

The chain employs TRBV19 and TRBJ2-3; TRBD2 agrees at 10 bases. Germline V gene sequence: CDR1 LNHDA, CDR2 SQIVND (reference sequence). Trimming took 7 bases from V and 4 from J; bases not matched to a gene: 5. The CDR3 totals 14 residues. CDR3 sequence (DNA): TGTGCCAGTAAACCGGGACTAGCGTCAGATACGCAGTATTTT. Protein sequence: CASKPGLASDTQYF.

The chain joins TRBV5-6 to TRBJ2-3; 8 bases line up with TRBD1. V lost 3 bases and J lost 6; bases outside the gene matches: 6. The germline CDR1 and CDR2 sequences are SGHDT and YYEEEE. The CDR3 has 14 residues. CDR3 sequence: CASSSDRGSDTQYF. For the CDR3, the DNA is TGTGCCAGCAGCTCTGACAGGGGATCGGATACGCAGTATTTT.